Shown below are 11 T cell receptor beta chains from a single sample sequenced in a study of shared clonotypes between healthy human individuals. Here immunoSEQ multiplex PCR was the method, and the copy in TCRdb shows in-frame clones only, minus some. This table has 600,000 to 750,000 clones, 55% to 80% appearing once. The specimen sequenced was memory CD4+ T cells sorted from blood. As to subset: CD45RA-negative fraction. The receptors derive from a woman in her thirties in good health.

The chain carries TRBV18 and TRBJ1-5; possibly TRBD1 for D (6 bases). Trimming left V 3 bases short and J 3 bases short, with 12 bases between. Germline V lookup: CDR1 KGHSH, CDR2 LQKENI. The CDR3 has 15 residues. CDR3 nucleotide sequence: TGTGCCAGCTCACCCCGGACAGCACTCAATCAGCCCCAGCATTTT. Amino acid sequence: CASSPRTALNQPQHF.

This chain joins TRBV19 and TRBJ1-3, with 8 bases matching TRBD1. Germline V gene lookup returns CDR1 LNHDA and CDR2 SQIVND (reference sequence). Unmatched junction bases numbered 6, after V lost 5 bases and J lost 0 bases. This CDR3 has 16 residues. The CDR3 coding sequence is TGTGCCAGTAGTCTCGACAGGGGCTTCTCTGGAAACACCATATATTTT. This sequence encodes CASSLDRGFSGNTIYF.

The chain combines TRBV28 with TRBJ2-4; 9 bases map to TRBD1. Germline-derived CDR1 and CDR2 are MDHEN and SYDVKM. V shed 11 bases, J shed 1 base, and the junction held 6 bases outside the gene matches. The CDR3 is made up of 14 amino acids. The CDR3 is CASSTGGAKNIQYF. The CDR3 DNA reads as TGTGCCTCATCGACAGGGGGGGCCAAAAACATTCAGTACTTC.

The chain joins TRBV7-2 to TRBJ2-3, with no clear D. This CDR3 is built from 14 residues. Germline CDR1 and CDR2: SGHTA and FQGNSA. Trimming cost V 4 bases and J 4 bases, with 12 bases left between them. CDR3 sequence: CASSSLFLPDTQYF. As DNA, the CDR3 is TGTGCCAGCAGCTCCCTTTTCTTACCAGATACGCAGTATTTT.

The genes are TRBV4-1 and TRBJ2-2, with TRBD2 matching over 9 bases. CDR1 MGHRA and CDR2 YSYEKL come from the germline V gene. V shed 1 base and J 1 base; nucleotides not matched to a gene: 4. CDR3 size: 17 residues. CDR3 sequence reads: CASSQGVAGVNTGELFF. DNA of the CDR3: TGCGCCAGCAGCCAAGGAGTAGCGGGAGTGAACACCGGGGAGCTGTTTTTT.

With regard to this clone: Other DNA sequences within the sample encode an identical CDR3. The chain employs TRBV18 and TRBJ2-3; 8 bases are shared with TRBD2. V shed 6 bases, J shed 2 bases, and the junction held 4 bases outside the gene matches. The CDR3 is 14 amino acids. Germline V lookup: CDR1 KGHSH, CDR2 LQKENI. The CDR3 nucleotides read TGTGCCAGCTCGCAGACTAGCGCCACAGATACGCAGTATTTT. Translation gives CASSQTSATDTQYF. Based on the CDR3 plus reference TRBV18 and TRBJ2-3, the full variable domain is NAGVMQNPRHLVRRRGQEARLRCSPMKGHSHVYWYRQLPEEGLKFMVYLQKENIIDESGMPKERFSAEFPKEGPSILRIQQVVRGDSAAYFCASSQTSATDTQYFGPGTRLTVL.

This clone came up a few times. A much larger clone sits a single nucleotide away, making a read error possible. The same CDR3 is also encoded by other DNA sequences in this sample. The gene calls are TRBV7-6 and TRBJ2-5; D gene unclear. Germline V gene sequence: CDR1 SGHVS, CDR2 FNYEAQ. Trimming took off 2 bases at V and 2 bases at J, with 0 bases between the two ends. The CDR3 consists of 11 residues. CDR3 nucleotide sequence: TGTGCCAGCAGCTTACAAGAGACCCAGTACTTC. Translating gives CASSLQETQYF. The full variable domain, its missing parts supplied by reference TRBV7-6 and TRBJ2-5, is GAGVSQSPRYKVTKRGQDVALRCDPISGHVSLYWYRQALGQGPEFLTYFNYEAQQDKSGLPNDRFSAERPEGSISTLTIQRTEQRDSAMYRCASSLQETQYFGPGTRLLVL.

This chain joins TRBV27 and TRBJ2-7, with 10 bases identical to TRBD2. The CDR3 has 15 amino acids. From germline, CDR1 is MNHEY and CDR2 SMNVEV (reference sequence). V lost 6 bases to trimming and J lost 1 base; unmatched junction nucleotides: 6. The CDR3 nucleotides are TGTGCCAGCAGACTCAGGACTAGCGGATCCTACGAGCAGTACTTC. Protein: CASRLRTSGSYEQYF.

The gene calls are TRBV5-1 and TRBJ2-3; the D is unclear. The V and J ends lost 4 bases and 3 bases respectively, with 9 bases between them. The germline V gene encodes CDR1 SGHRS and CDR2 YFSETQ. There are 13 residues in the CDR3. The CDR3 reads CASSTSVTDTQYF. In DNA form, the CDR3 reads TGCGCCAGCAGCACGTCAGTTACAGATACGCAGTATTTT.

The genes are TRBV19 and TRBJ2-1; 9 nucleotides align to TRBD2. The V segment lost 7 bases and the J segment 1 base; nucleotides outside the gene matches: 11. This CDR3 has 17 residues. Looked up from germline, CDR1 is LNHDA and CDR2 is SQIVND (reference sequence). CDR3 nucleotides: TGTGCCAGTACATGGACACGGGGACTAGCATCCTACAATGAGCAGTTCTTC. Translating it yields CASTWTRGLASYNEQFF.

The table lists this clone with a few counts. This chain uses TRBV2 with TRBJ2-1, with D possibly matching TRBD2 (6 bases). Per the germline V gene, CDR1 is SNHLY and CDR2 is FYNNEI. V gave up 4 bases and J gave up 8 bases, with 18 bases separating them. This CDR3 has 15 amino acids. CDR3 sequence (DNA): TGTGCCAGCAGTGGGGGACTCAGCTCCGGCCATGAGCAGTTCTTC. This sequence encodes CASSGGLSSGHEQFF.